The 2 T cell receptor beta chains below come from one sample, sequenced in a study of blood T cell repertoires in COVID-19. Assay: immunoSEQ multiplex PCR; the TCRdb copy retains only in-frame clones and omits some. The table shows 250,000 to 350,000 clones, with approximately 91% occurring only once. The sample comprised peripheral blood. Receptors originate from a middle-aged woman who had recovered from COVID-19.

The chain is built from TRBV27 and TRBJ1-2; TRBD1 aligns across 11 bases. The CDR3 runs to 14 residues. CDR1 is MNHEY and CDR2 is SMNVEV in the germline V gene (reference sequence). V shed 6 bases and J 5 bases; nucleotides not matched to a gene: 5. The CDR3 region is CASRPGQGVYGYTF. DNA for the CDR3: TGTGCCAGCAGGCCGGGACAGGGGGTTTATGGCTACACCTTC.

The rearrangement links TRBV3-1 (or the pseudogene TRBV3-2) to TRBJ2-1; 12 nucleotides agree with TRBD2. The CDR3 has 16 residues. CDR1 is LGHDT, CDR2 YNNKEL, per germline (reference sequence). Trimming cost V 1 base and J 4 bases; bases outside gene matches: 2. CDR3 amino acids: CASSQVGLAGYNEQFF. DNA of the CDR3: TGTGCCAGCAGCCAAGTTGGACTAGCGGGGTACAATGAGCAGTTCTTC.